The 12 T cell receptor beta chains listed next were all sequenced from one sample in a study of cytomegalovirus exposure and HLA in healthy donors. Repertoires were generated with immunoSEQ multiplex PCR, while TCRdb's copy carries only in-frame clones and drops some. Of about 150,000 clones in the sample, roughly 90% were seen once. Specimen: PBMCs. All receptors come from a man younger than 30 in good health and CMV-seropositive.

This clone has a single count. The J gene is TRBJ2-3, the V gene TRBV6-5; the match to TRBD2 covers 10 bases. After removal of 4 bases from V and 0 bases from J, the junction contained 4 bases not matched to a gene. CDR3 length equals 16 residues. Germline lookup yields CDR1 MNHEY and CDR2 SVGAGI. The CDR3 DNA sequence: TGTGCCAGCAGTTCAGGACTAGCGGCTAGCACAGATACGCAGTATTTT. It is translated as CASSSGLAASTDTQYF.

The rearrangement uses TRBV10-3 and TRBJ1-1; D remains ambiguous. Per germline, CDR1 ENHRY and CDR2 SYGVKD. V lost 3 bases, J lost 5 bases, and 10 bases lay in between. The CDR3 runs to 13 residues. This CDR3 is CAISDVKETEAFF. In DNA, the CDR3 is TGTGCCATCAGTGACGTCAAGGAGACTGAAGCTTTCTTT.

The V call is TRBV6-5, the J call TRBJ1-2; D is unresolved. CDR3 size: 11 residues. Between the trimmed V and J ends, which lost 7 bases and 6 bases, there was a span of 9 bases. The germline gives CDR1 MNHEY, CDR2 SVGAGI. Here the CDR3 DNA reads TGTGCCAGCACCTCAGGAAATGGCTACACCTTC. This sequence encodes CASTSGNGYTF.

The V gene is TRBV7-6, the J gene TRBJ2-6; 7 nucleotides match TRBD1. This CDR3 is 15 amino acids long. Unmatched junction bases numbered 2, after V lost 5 bases and J lost 1 base. Germline lookup yields CDR1 SGHVS and CDR2 FNYEAQ. CDR3: CASSPRGSGANVLTF. Written as DNA, the CDR3 is TGTGCCAGCAGCCCCAGGGGGTCTGGGGCCAACGTCCTGACTTTC.

The chain employs TRBV27 and TRBJ2-1, with a possible D match to TRBD1 (5 bases). The CDR3 contains 15 residues. From germline, CDR1 is MNHEY and CDR2 SMNVEV (reference sequence). V was trimmed by 2 bases and J by 3 bases, leaving 11 bases between them. The DNA of the CDR3 is TGTGCCAGCAGTTTACTGGGGCAGGTCTACAATGAGCAGTTCTTC. Translating it yields CASSLLGQVYNEQFF.

The chain couples TRBV10-1 to TRBJ1-3, with no clear D. V lost 7 bases and J 1 base, leaving 11 bases between the germline ends. The length of the CDR3 is 14 residues. Germline CDR1 and CDR2: WNHNN and SYGVQD (reference sequence). The chain's CDR3 is CASTPQLSGNTIYF. In DNA form, the CDR3 reads TGCGCCAGCACCCCTCAACTATCTGGAAACACCATATATTTT.

This sequence joins TRBV7-2 and TRBJ2-5; 9 bases line up with TRBD2. The V gene's germline CDR1 is SGHTA and CDR2 FQGNSA. With V trimmed by 4 bases and J by 8 bases, 23 bases remained unmatched. The CDR3 covers 19 residues. CDR3 sequence (DNA): TGTGCCAGCAGCTCAAGACAGGGAAGACGACTAGCGGAGATAGGTACCCAGTACTTC. Encoded protein: CASSSRQGRRLAEIGTQYF.

The chain joins TRBV7-9 to TRBJ2-5; TRBD1 agrees at 11 bases. The trim removed 5 bases at V and 3 bases at J, leaving 8 bases unmatched. This CDR3 has 16 amino acids. The germline gives CDR1 SEHNR, CDR2 FQNEAQ (reference sequence). The CDR3 DNA reads TGTGCCAGCAGCCCCCCCCCGGGACAGGGGGAAGAGACCCAGTACTTC. This codes for CASSPPPGQGEETQYF.

This rearrangement joins TRBV6-5 to TRBJ2-1; maybe TRBD1 (6 bases). The V end was cut by 5 bases, the J end by 9 bases, with 11 bases between. Germline V gene data show CDR1 as MNHEY and CDR2 as SVGAGI. The CDR3 covers 12 residues. The CDR3 protein is CASSTQGFEQFF. The CDR3 nucleotides read TGTGCCAGCAGTACACAGGGTTTTGAGCAGTTCTTC.

The gene calls are TRBV27 and TRBJ1-1, with D possibly TRBD1 on 6 matching bases. V was trimmed by 7 bases and J by 0 bases, leaving 12 bases between them. This CDR3 has 14 residues. Germline CDR1 reads MNHEY; CDR2 reads SMNVEV (reference sequence). The CDR3 DNA is TGTGCCAGCACCACAGGGCGTATGAACACTGAAGCTTTCTTT. Its protein product is CASTTGRMNTEAFF.

This sequence joins TRBV27 and TRBJ2-2; 10 bases map to TRBD2. The CDR3 runs 15 residues. Germline V gives CDR1 MNHEY, CDR2 SMNVEV (reference sequence). V lost 3 bases to trimming and J lost 7 bases; unmatched junction nucleotides: 5. The CDR3 here is CASSFSGGLFGELFF. The CDR3, as DNA: TGTGCCAGCAGTTTTAGCGGGGGGCTCTTCGGGGAGCTGTTTTTT.

The chain links TRBV5-1 to TRBJ2-1; 8 bases are a match to TRBD2. The CDR3 sequence is 16 residues long. Looked up from germline, CDR1 is SGHRS and CDR2 is YFSETQ. With 4 bases clipped from V and 8 bases from J, the junction kept 14 bases outside the gene matches. The CDR3 DNA follows: TGCGCCAGCAGCATTGGACTAGCCCAACGCGGGGATGAGCAGTTCTTC. Translation: CASSIGLAQRGDEQFF.